These 8 T cell receptor beta chains share one sample of origin, sequenced in a study of T cell repertoires in cytomegalovirus infection. Their recognized antigens are unknown. TCRdb fed the reads into MiXCR, producing one record per CDR3 protein. The sample shows fewer than 130,000 distinct CDR3 sequences, roughly two fifths of them seen only once. The source material was CD8+ T cells from cultured PBMCs, sampled from culture after CMV antigen stimulation. These receptors all stem from a human donor in good health (CMV status not recorded). Some clones in this sample may be carry-over from other donors' samples.

This clonotype was seen many times. V and J are TRBV27 and TRBJ2-3; D possibly corresponds to TRBD1 (5 bases). The germline V gene encodes CDR1 MNHEY and CDR2 SMNVEV (reference sequence). This CDR3 spans 16 amino acids. Trimming removed 3 bases from V and 0 bases from J, with 13 bases in between. Written as DNA, the CDR3 is TGTGCCAGCAGTTTGGGGCTCCTCCAAAGCACAGATACGCAGTATTTT. This gives the protein CASSLGLLQSTDTQYF.

A few counts support this clonotype. The chain joins TRBV12-3 or TRBV12-4 to TRBJ2-6; D might be TRBD1 (6 bases). V shed 8 bases and J shed 2 bases, with 22 bases lying between them. This CDR3 is 18 amino acids long. The CDR3 sequence: CASSTPGHSSTGANVLTF. In nucleotides, the CDR3 is TGTGCCAGCTCAACCCCGGGACATTCCTCAACTGGGGCCAACGTCCTGACTTTC.

Only a few counts were recorded for this clonotype. The chain couples TRBV11-2 to TRBJ2-5, with 7 bases fitting TRBD2. V shed 4 bases, J shed 2 bases, and the junction held 4 bases outside the gene matches. This CDR3 is 14 amino acids long. Per germline, CDR1 SGHAT and CDR2 FQNNGV. CDR3 DNA sequence: TGTGCCAGCAGCTCCCTAGCGGAGCAAGAGACCCAGTACTTC. Its translation: CASSSLAEQETQYF.

The gene calls are TRBV28 and TRBJ2-1, with D perhaps TRBD2 (6 bases). CDR1 is MDHEN, CDR2 SYDVKM, per germline. V lost 3 bases, J lost 3 bases, and 9 bases lay in between. The CDR3 is 14 residues long. This CDR3 reads CASSFRGFYNEQFF. The CDR3 DNA reads TGTGCCAGCAGTTTTCGGGGGTTCTACAATGAGCAGTTCTTC.

This clonotype appeared a few times. The chain employs TRBV18 and TRBJ1-1, with 8 bases fitting TRBD1. The V and J ends lost 5 bases and 4 bases, in that order; junction bases with no gene match: 6. CDR1 is KGHSH and CDR2 is LQKENI in the germline V gene. The CDR3 runs to 14 residues. The CDR3 DNA reads as TGTGCCAGCTCATCGACAGGGGAGGGCACTGAAGCTTTCTTT. Protein sequence: CASSSTGEGTEAFF.

This rearrangement joins TRBV12-3 or TRBV12-4 to TRBJ2-5; 16 positions agree with TRBD2. The trim removed 6 bases at V and 4 bases at J, leaving 5 bases unmatched. The CDR3 consists of 16 residues. DNA of the CDR3: TGTGCCAGCAGCGGGACTAGCGGGGGGGCCTTAGAGACCCAGTACTTC. It yields the protein CASSGTSGGALETQYF.

This clonotype was seen more than once but under ten times. The V gene is TRBV7-9, the J gene TRBJ2-7; D gene ambiguous. Trimming shortened V by 5 bases and J by 2 bases, and 10 bases separated the two germline ends. The V gene's germline CDR1 is SEHNR and CDR2 FQNEAQ (reference sequence). CDR3 size: 13 residues. The chain's CDR3 is CASSPRFTYEQYF. CDR3 in DNA: TGTGCCAGCAGCCCCCGATTTACCTACGAGCAGTACTTC.

The chain employs TRBV11-3 and TRBJ2-2, with a possible D match to TRBD2 (5 bases). Per the germline V gene, CDR1 is SGHNT and CDR2 is YENEEA. CDR3 length equals 15 residues. The ends were cut back, 5 bases at V and 3 bases at J, with 13 bases in the middle. The CDR3: CASSTGKPHTGELFF. CDR3 nucleotide sequence: TGTGCCAGCAGCACCGGGAAGCCCCACACCGGGGAGCTGTTTTTT. Combining the CDR3 with reference TRBV11-3 and TRBJ2-2 gives the whole variable domain EAGVVQSPRYKIIEKKQPVAFWCNPISGHNTLYWYLQNLGQGPELLIRYENEEAVDDSQLPKDRFSAERLKGVDSTLKIQPAELGDSAVYLCASSTGKPHTGELFFGEGSRLTVL.